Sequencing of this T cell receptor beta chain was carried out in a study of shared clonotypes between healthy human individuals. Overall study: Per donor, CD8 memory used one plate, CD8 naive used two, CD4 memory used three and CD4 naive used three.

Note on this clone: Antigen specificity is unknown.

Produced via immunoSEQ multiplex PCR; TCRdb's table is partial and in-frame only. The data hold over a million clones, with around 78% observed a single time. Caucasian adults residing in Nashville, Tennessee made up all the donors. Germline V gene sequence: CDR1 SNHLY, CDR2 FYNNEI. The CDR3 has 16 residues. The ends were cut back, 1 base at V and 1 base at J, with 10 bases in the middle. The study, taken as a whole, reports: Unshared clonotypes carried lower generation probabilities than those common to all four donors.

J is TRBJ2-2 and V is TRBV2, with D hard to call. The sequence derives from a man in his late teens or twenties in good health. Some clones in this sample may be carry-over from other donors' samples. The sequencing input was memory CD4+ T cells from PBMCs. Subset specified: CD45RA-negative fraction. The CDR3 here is CASSEVRWQNTGELFF. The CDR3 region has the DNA TGTGCCAGCAGTGAAGTTAGATGGCAGAACACCGGGGAGCTGTTTTTT.